Presented here are 11 T cell receptor beta chains from one specimen sequenced in a study of blood T cell repertoires in COVID-19 (dated by TCRdb to about 2020). Library preparation was by the immunoSEQ multiplex PCR assay. TCRdb retrieved this table from immuneACCESS and kept in-frame rearrangements only. Not all clones are present; in checked studies, unresolved V genes account for under half, and no reason is known for the remainder. The sample records hundreds of thousands of clones, around 89% of which are singletons. The top ten constitute more than 3.5% of the sample. Material: PBMCs or T cells enriched from blood (not recorded which). These TCRs come from a woman in her 30s who had recovered from COVID-19.

This clone appeared a single time. The chain has TRBV7-9 and TRBJ2-1, with 9 positions matching TRBD2. The CDR3 consists of 13 residues. After removal of 7 bases from V and 15 bases from J, the junction contained 13 bases not matched to a gene. In germline, CDR1 is SEHNR, CDR2 FQNEAQ (reference sequence). The CDR3 nucleotides are TGTGCCAGCAACTCCCCCCTAGCGGGGCAGGGGTTCTTC. Protein sequence: CASNSPLAGQGFF.

Note on this clone: Within the sample, other DNA sequences also encode this same CDR3. This chain connects TRBV28 to TRBJ2-7; D may be TRBD2 (5 bases). The V gene's germline CDR1 is MDHEN and CDR2 SYDVKM. Trimming shortened V by 6 bases and J by 2 bases, and 11 bases separated the two germline ends. The CDR3 spans 13 residues. Written as DNA, the CDR3 is TGTGCCAGCAGCCCCACCGGGACCTACGAGCAGTACTTC. Amino acid sequence: CASSPTGTYEQYF.

The chain uses TRBV6-5 and TRBJ1-5; D perhaps matches TRBD1 (5 bases). Germline CDR1 MNHEY, CDR2 SVGAGI. The V and J ends lost 0 bases and 0 bases respectively, with 9 bases between them. The CDR3 is 16 amino acids. CDR3 amino acids: CASSYSGRGSNQPQHF. CDR3 coding DNA: TGTGCCAGCAGTTACTCGGGTAGGGGTAGCAATCAGCCCCAGCATTTT.

Only a few counts were recorded for this clone. This chain links TRBV3-1 (or the pseudogene TRBV3-2) with TRBJ1-3; 9 nucleotides line up with TRBD1. With 1 base clipped from V and 6 bases from J, the junction kept 4 bases outside the gene matches. This CDR3 comprises 15 residues. Germline assignment: CDR1 LGHDT and CDR2 YNNKEL (reference sequence). As DNA, the CDR3 is TGTGCCAGCAGCCAAGGTGACAGGGGGTTAAACACCATATATTTT. Translation: CASSQGDRGLNTIYF.

The rearrangement links TRBV28 to TRBJ1-5; D perhaps matches TRBD1 (6 bases). Trimming removed 5 bases at V and 7 bases at J, with 12 bases between. Germline loops: CDR1 MDHEN, CDR2 SYDVKM. The CDR3 is 13 residues long. The CDR3 DNA follows: TGTGCCAGCAGTCCGACAGGCGGGCAGCCCCAGCATTTT. Amino acid sequence: CASSPTGGQPQHF.

The table lists this clone with many counts. J is TRBJ1-3 and V is TRBV4-2; possibly TRBD1 for D (6 bases). The CDR3 consists of 16 residues. CDR1 and CDR2 from the germline V gene are LGHNA and YNFKEQ. The germline V and J ends were trimmed by 2 bases and 7 bases, with 18 bases remaining between them. DNA for the CDR3: TGTGCCAGCAGCCAACCCGGGACAAGGGGAATCAACACCATATATTTT. Translated: CASSQPGTRGINTIYF.

This rearrangement joins TRBV2 to TRBJ2-1; 10 bases align to TRBD2. CDR3 size: 16 residues. Germline V gives CDR1 SNHLY, CDR2 FYNNEI. V trimming: 5 bases; J trimming: 4 bases; junction bases outside the gene matches: 8. In DNA, the CDR3 is TGTGCCAGCAGTAATACCCTAGCGGGAGTTTACAATGAGCAGTTCTTC. Translated, it gives CASSNTLAGVYNEQFF. Based on the CDR3 plus reference TRBV2 and TRBJ2-1, the full variable domain is EPEVTQTPSHQVTQMGQEVILRCVPISNHLYFYWYRQILGQKVEFLVSFYNNEISEKSEIFDDQFSVERPDGSNFTLKIRSTKLEDSAMYFCASSNTLAGVYNEQFFGPGTRLTVL.

V gene TRBV18 combines with J gene TRBJ1-2; possible D gene TRBD1, 6 bases. The CDR3 is 13 residues long. Germline CDR1 KGHSH, CDR2 LQKENI. The V end lost 4 bases, the J end lost 5 bases, and 11 bases lay between the germline ends. This CDR3 reads CASSQNREYGYTF. CDR3 DNA sequence: TGTGCCAGCTCACAAAACAGGGAATATGGCTACACCTTC.

The chain uses TRBV20-1 and TRBJ2-3, with 7 bases that match TRBD2. V lost 3 bases and J lost 6; bases outside the gene matches: 9. CDR1 is DFQATT, CDR2 SNEGSKA, per germline (reference sequence). The CDR3 consists of 14 residues. The DNA for the CDR3 is TGCAGTGCTAGTGGGGCGGGAGTCGCGGATACGCAGTATTTT. This sequence encodes CSASGAGVADTQYF.

This clone was detected only once. V and J are TRBV30 and TRBJ2-1, with D possibly matching TRBD1 (5 bases). This CDR3 has 11 amino acids. Per germline, CDR1 GTSNPN and CDR2 SVGIG (reference sequence). V was cut by 4 bases and J by 5 bases, with 6 bases left in between. Written as DNA, the CDR3 is TGTGCCTGGACAGGGAACAATGAGCAGTTCTTC. This sequence encodes CAWTGNNEQFF. The full variable domain, with the rest looked up from reference TRBV30 and TRBJ2-1, is SQTIHQWPATLVQPVGSPLSLECTVEGTSNPNLYWYRQAAGRGLQLLFYSVGIGQISSEVPQNLSASRPQDRQFILSSKKLLLSDSGFYLCAWTGNNEQFFGPGTRLTVL.

This clone has only one observation. The rearrangement joins TRBV11-3 to TRBJ1-2, with 7 bases aligning to TRBD1. This CDR3 contains 15 residues. CDR1 and CDR2 from the germline V gene are SGHNT and YENEEA. Unmatched junction bases numbered 8, after V lost 3 bases and J lost 4 bases. This chain's CDR3 is CASSLPRQGIYGYTF. CDR3 nucleotides: TGTGCCAGCAGCTTGCCCCGACAGGGAATCTATGGCTACACCTTC.